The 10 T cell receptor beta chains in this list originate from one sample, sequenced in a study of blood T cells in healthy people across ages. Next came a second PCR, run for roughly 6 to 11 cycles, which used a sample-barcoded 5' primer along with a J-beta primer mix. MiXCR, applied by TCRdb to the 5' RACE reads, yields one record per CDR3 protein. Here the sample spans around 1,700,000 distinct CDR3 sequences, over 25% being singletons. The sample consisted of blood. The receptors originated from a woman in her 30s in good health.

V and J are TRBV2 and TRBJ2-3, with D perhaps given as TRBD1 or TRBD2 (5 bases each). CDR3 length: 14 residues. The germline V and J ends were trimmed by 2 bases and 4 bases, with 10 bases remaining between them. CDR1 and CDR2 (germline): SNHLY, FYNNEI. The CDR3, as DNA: TGTGCCAGCAGTGAACAGGGTAGCGCAGATACGCAGTATTTT. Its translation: CASSEQGSADTQYF.

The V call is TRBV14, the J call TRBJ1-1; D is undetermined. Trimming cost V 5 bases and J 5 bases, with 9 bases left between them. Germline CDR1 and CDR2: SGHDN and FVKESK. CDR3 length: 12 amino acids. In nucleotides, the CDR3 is TGTGCCAGCAGCGGAATACGGACTGAAGCTTTCTTT. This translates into CASSGIRTEAFF.

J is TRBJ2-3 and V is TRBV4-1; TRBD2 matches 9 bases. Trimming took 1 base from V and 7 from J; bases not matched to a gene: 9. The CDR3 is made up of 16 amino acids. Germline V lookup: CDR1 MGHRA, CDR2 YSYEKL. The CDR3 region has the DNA TGCGCCAGCAGCCAAGGCTCTAGCGGGGTGGTGTATACGCAGTATTTT. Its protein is CASSQGSSGVVYTQYF.

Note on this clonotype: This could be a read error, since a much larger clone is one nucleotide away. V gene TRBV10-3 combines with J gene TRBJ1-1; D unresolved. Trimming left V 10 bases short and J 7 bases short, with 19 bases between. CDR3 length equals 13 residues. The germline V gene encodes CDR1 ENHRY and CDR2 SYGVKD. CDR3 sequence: CATSAADNFEAFF. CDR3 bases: TGTGCCACCAGCGCGGCCGATAACTTTGAAGCTTTCTTT.

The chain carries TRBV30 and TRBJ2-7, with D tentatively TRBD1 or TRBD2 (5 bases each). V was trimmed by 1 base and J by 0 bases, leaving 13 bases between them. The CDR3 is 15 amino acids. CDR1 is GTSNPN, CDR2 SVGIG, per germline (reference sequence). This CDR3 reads CAWSERDGPSYEQYF. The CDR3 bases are TGTGCCTGGAGTGAACGGGACGGCCCCTCCTACGAGCAGTACTTC.

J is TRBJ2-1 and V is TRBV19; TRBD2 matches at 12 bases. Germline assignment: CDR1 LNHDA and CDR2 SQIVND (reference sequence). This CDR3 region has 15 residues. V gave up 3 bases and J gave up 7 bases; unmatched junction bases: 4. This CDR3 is CASSMKGLAGNEQFF. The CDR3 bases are TGTGCCAGTAGTATGAAGGGACTAGCGGGTAATGAGCAGTTCTTC.

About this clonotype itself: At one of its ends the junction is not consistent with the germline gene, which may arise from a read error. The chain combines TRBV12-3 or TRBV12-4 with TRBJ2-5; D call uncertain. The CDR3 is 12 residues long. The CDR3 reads CAGSSLLKTQYF. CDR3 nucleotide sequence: TGTGCCGGCAGTTCCCTACTGAAGACCCAGTACTTC.

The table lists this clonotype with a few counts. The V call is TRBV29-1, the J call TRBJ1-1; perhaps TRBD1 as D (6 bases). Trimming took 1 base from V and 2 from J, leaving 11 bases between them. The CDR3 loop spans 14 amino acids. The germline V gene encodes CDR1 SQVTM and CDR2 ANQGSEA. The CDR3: CSVEAGQSNTEAFF. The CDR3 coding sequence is TGCAGCGTTGAAGCTGGACAGTCTAACACTGAAGCTTTCTTT.

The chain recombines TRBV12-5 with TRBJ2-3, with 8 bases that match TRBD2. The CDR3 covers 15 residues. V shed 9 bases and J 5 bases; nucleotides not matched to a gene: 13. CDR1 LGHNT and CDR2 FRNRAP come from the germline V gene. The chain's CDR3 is CASRLDSGKGDTQYF. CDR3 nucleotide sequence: TGTGCTAGCCGCCTCGATAGCGGGAAAGGAGATACGCAGTATTTT.

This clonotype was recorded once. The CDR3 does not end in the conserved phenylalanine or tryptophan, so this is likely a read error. CDR3 region: CASSQEGGTYGYTV. CDR3 bases: TGTGCCAGCAGCCAAGAGGGGGGAACCTATGGCTACACCGTC. This chain links TRBV3-1 with TRBJ1-2; a possible D gene is TRBD1 (5 bases). The germline gives CDR1 LGHDT, CDR2 YNNKEL (reference sequence). Trimming took off 0 bases at V and 4 bases at J, with 9 bases between the two ends. This CDR3 spans 14 amino acids.